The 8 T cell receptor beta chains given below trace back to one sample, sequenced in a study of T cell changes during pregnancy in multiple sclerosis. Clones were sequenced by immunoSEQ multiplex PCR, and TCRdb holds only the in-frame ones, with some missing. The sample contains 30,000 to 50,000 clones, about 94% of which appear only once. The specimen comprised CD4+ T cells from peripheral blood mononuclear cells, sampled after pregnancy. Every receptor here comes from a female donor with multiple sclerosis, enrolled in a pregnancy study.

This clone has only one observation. CDR3 nucleotide sequence: TGTGCCATCAGTGATTCCGGGGGGAGCTACACCTTC. The encoded protein is CAISDSGGSYTF. The gene calls are TRBV10-3 and TRBJ1-2; possibly TRBD1 for D (5 bases). The CDR3 is made up of 12 amino acids. In germline, CDR1 is ENHRY, CDR2 SYGVKD. The germline V and J ends were trimmed by 3 bases and 9 bases, with 11 bases remaining between them.

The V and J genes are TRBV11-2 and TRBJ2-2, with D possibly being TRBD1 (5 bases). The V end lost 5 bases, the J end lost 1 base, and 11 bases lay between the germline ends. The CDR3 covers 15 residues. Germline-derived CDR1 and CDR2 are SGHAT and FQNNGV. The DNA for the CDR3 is TGTGCCAGCAGCCTCGGGCAGGGGAACACCGGGGAGCTGTTTTTT. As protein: CASSLGQGNTGELFF.

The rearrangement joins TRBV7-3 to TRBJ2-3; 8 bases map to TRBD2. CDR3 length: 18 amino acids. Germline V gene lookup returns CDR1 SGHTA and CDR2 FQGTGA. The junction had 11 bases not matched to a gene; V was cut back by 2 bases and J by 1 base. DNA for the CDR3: TGTGCCAGCAGCTTAGCCAAGGCGGGGCGGGGGGGCACAGATACGCAGTATTTT. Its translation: CASSLAKAGRGGTDTQYF.

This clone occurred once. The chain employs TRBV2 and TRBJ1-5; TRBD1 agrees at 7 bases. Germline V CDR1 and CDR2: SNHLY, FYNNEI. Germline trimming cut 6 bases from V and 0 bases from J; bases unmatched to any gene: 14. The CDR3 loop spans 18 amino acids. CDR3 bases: TGTGCCAGCAGGCGGGACAGCGGGGGGGTTTATAGCAATCAGCCCCAGCATTTT. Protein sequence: CASRRDSGGVYSNQPQHF.

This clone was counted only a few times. CDR3 protein: CASTGSYEQYF. The CDR3 nucleotides read TGTGCCAGCACCGGTAGTTACGAGCAGTACTTC. This chain joins TRBV2 and TRBJ2-7; no firm D call. Trimming took 7 bases from V and 4 from J, leaving 8 bases between them. This CDR3 is built from 11 residues. In germline, CDR1 is SNHLY, CDR2 FYNNEI. Full variable domain (missing parts from reference TRBV2 and TRBJ2-7): EPEVTQTPSHQVTQMGQEVILRCVPISNHLYFYWYRQILGQKVEFLVSFYNNEISEKSEIFDDQFSVERPDGSNFTLKIRSTKLEDSAMYFCASTGSYEQYFGPGTRLTVT.

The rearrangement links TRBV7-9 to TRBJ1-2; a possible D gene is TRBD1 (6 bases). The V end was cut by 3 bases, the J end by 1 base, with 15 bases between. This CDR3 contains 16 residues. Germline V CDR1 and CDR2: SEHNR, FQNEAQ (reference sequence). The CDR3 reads CASSFYGDTLNYGYTF. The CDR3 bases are TGTGCCAGCAGCTTCTATGGGGACACTCTTAACTATGGCTACACCTTC.

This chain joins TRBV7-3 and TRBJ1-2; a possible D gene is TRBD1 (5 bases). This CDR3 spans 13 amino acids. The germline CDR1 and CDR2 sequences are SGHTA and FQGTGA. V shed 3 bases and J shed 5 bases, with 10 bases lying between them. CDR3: CASSLGGAYGYTF. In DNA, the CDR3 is TGTGCCAGCAGCTTGGGCGGGGCTTATGGCTACACCTTC.

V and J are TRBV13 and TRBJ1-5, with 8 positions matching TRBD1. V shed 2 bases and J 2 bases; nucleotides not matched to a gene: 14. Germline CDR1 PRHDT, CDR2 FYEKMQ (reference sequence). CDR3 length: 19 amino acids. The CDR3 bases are TGTGCCAGCAGCTTAAGCCCAGGACAGGGCCCTCGGGGCAATCAGCCCCAGCATTTT. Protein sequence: CASSLSPGQGPRGNQPQHF.